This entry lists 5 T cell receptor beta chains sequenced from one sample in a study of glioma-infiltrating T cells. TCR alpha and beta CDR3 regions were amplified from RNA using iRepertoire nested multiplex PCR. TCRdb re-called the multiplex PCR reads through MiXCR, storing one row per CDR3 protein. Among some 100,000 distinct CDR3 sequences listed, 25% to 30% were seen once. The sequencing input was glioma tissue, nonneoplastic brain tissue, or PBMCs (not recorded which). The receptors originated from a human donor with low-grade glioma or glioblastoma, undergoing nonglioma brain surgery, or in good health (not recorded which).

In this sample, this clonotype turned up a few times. CDR3 sequence (DNA): TGTGCCAGCAGCTTGACAGGGGGAACCACTGAAGCTTTCTTT. Translation gives CASSLTGGTTEAFF. The chain joins TRBV7-9 to TRBJ1-1, with TRBD1 identical over 9 bases. The germline gives CDR1 SEHNR, CDR2 FQNEAQ (reference sequence). The CDR3 has 14 residues. Trimming took 3 bases from V and 4 from J; bases not matched to a gene: 3.

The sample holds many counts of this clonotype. CDR3 sequence reads: CASSQENTLVHEQYF. For the CDR3, the DNA is TGCGCCAGCAGCCAAGAAAATACGCTAGTCCACGAGCAGTACTTC. V usage is TRBV4-3 and J usage is TRBJ2-7, with no clear D. V was trimmed by 0 bases and J by 5 bases, leaving 14 bases between them. This CDR3 contains 15 residues. In germline, CDR1 is LGHNA, CDR2 YSLEER.

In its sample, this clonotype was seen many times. DNA for the CDR3: TGCGCCAGCAGCTTGGCGGAACTAGCGGGCCCGCAAGAGACCCAGTACTTC. Its protein product is CASSLAELAGPQETQYF. The chain recombines TRBV5-1 with TRBJ2-5, with 9 bases matching TRBD2. CDR1 is SGHRS, CDR2 YFSETQ, per germline. The CDR3 sequence is 17 residues long. J gave up 2 bases and V 0 bases, and 8 bases lay outside the gene matches.

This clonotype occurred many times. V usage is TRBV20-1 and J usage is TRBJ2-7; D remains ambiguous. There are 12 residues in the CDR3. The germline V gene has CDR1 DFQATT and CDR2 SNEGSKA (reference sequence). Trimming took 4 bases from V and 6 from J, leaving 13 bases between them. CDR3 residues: CSATSGFREQYF. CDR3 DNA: TGCAGTGCTACGAGTGGGTTCCGCGAGCAGTACTTC.

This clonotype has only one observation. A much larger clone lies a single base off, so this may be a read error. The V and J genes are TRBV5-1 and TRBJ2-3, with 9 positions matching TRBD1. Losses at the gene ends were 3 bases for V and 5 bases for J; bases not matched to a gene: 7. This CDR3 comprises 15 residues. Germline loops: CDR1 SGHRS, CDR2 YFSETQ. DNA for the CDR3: TGCGCCAGCAGCTCGGAACAGGGGGCTGTAGATACGCAGTATTTT. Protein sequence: CASSSEQGAVDTQYF.